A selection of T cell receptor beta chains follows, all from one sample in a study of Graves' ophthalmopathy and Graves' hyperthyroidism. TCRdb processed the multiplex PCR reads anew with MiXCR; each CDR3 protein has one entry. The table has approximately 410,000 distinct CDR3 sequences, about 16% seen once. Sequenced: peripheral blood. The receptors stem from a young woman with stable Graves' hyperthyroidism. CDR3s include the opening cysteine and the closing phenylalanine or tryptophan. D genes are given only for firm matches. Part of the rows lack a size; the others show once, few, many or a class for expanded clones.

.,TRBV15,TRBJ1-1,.,CATSRRMNTEAFF,TGTGCCACCAGCAGACGTATGAACACTGAAGCTTTCTTT
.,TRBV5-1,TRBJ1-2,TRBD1,CASSPRDSPLGYTF,TGCGCCAGCAGCCCCCGGGACAGTCCGCTGGGCTACACCTTC
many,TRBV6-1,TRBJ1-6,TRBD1,CASSSGGEPNSPLHF,TGTGCCAGCAGCTCAGGGGGCGAGCCTAATTCACCCCTCCACTTT
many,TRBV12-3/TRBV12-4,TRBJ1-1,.,CASCGTEAFF,TGTGCCAGCTGTGGAACTGAAGCTTTCTTT
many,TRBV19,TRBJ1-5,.,CASSGIQGDGNQPQHF,TGTGCCAGTAGTGGAATACAGGGTGACGGCAATCAGCCCCAGCATTTT
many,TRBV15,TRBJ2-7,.,CATSRQAVGYEQYF,TGTGCCACCAGCAGACAGGCCGTAGGCTACGAGCAGTACTTC
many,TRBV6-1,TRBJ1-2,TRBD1,CASRGQGAGYGYTF,TGTGCCAGCAGGGGGCAGGGGGCAGGTTATGGCTACACCTTC
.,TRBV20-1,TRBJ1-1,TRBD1,CGARRGQGMRTEAFF,TGCGGTGCTAGACGCGGACAGGGGATGAGGACTGAAGCTTTCTTT
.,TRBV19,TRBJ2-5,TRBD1,CASSMGQGPTKKETQYF,TGTGCCAGTAGTATGGGACAGGGACCTACCAAGAAAGAGACCCAGTACTTC
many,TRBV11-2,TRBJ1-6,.,CASSPSLGSPLHF,TGTGCCAGCAGCCCCTCCTTAGGGTCACCCCTCCACTTT
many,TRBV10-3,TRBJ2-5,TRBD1,CAISPRDSYLETQYF,TGTGCCATCAGTCCCCGGGACAGCTACTTGGAGACCCAGTACTTC
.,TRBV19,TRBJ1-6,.,CASSISRDDRNSPLHF,TGTGCCAGTAGTATCAGCAGGGATGACCGGAATTCACCCCTCCACTTT
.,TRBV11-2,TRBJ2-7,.,CASSPPIASEQYF,TGTGCCAGCAGCCCGCCGATAGCTTCCGAGCAGTACTTC
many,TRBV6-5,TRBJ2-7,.,CASSSLQGSSYEQYF,TGTGCCAGCAGTTCCCTTCAGGGGTCCTCCTACGAGCAGTACTTC
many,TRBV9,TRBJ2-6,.,CASSPGSLGANVLTF,TGTGCCAGCAGTCCCGGGTCCCTCGGGGCCAACGTCCTGACTTTC
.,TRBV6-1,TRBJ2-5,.,CAIAGGSGETQYF,TGTGCCATAGCAGGCGGCAGTGGGGAGACCCAGTACTTC
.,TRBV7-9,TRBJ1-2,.,CASSPQNSYTF,TGTGCCAGCAGCCCGCAGAATTCCTACACCTTC
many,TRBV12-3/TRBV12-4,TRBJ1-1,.,CASSRGKVLTEAFF,TGTGCCAGCAGTCGAGGGAAGGTGCTCACTGAAGCTTTCTTT
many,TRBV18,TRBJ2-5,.,CASSPRQVEETQYF,TGTGCCAGCTCACCCCGACAGGTTGAAGAGACCCAGTACTTC
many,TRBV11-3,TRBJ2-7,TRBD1,CASSSGQGAANEQYF,TGTGCCAGCAGCTCCGGACAGGGGGCCGCCAACGAGCAGTACTTC
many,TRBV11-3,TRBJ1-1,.,CASSTGSVAEAFF,TGTGCCAGCAGCACAGGGAGTGTGGCTGAAGCTTTCTTT
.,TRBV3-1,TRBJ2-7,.,CASSTDRYEQYF,TGTGCCAGCAGCACCGACCGCTACGAGCAGTACTTC
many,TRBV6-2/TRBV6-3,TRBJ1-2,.,CASSGTLDYGYTF,TGTGCCAGCAGCGGGACACTCGACTATGGCTACACCTTC
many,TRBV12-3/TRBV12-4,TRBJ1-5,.,CASSLGSAGPNQPQHF,TGTGCCAGCAGTTTAGGGTCGGCAGGGCCCAATCAGCCCCAGCATTTT
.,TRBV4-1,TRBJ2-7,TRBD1,CASSAPGTGIYEQYF,TGCGCCAGCAGCGCCCCCGGGACAGGGATCTACGAGCAGTACTTC
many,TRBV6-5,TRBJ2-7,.,CASTSTGVPYEQYF,TGTGCCAGCACCTCTACAGGAGTCCCCTACGAGCAGTACTTC
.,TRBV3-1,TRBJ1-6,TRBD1,CASSQDWAQGDSPLHF,TGTGCCAGCAGCCAAGATTGGGCACAGGGGGACTCACCCCTCCACTTT
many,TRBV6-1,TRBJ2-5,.,CASSTGGRAGLGETQYF,TGTGCCAGCAGTACAGGGGGGAGAGCGGGGCTGGGAGAGACCCAGTACTTC
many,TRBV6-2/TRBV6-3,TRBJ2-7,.,CASTSRALYEQYF,TGTGCCAGCACCAGCAGGGCCCTCTACGAGCAGTACTTC
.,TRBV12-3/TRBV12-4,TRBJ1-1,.,CASSYRFENTEAFF,TGTGCCAGCAGCTACAGGTTTGAAAACACTGAAGCTTTCTTT
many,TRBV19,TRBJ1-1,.,CASSIAHNLNTEAFF,TGTGCCAGTAGTATTGCACACAACTTGAACACTGAAGCTTTCTTT
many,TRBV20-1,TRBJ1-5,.,CSARDPDRNQPQHF,TGCAGTGCTAGAGATCCCGACAGGAATCAGCCCCAGCATTTT
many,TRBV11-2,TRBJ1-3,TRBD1,CASSLEFGTGSVGNTIYF,TGTGCCAGCAGCTTAGAATTCGGGACAGGGTCTGTTGGAAACACCATATATTTT
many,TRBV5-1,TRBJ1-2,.,CASSLERGADYGYTF,TGCGCCAGCAGCTTGGAGAGGGGAGCGGACTATGGCTACACCTTC
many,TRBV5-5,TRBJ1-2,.,CASSLVTGSGGYTF,TGTGCCAGCAGCTTGGTCACAGGGTCGGGCGGCTACACCTTC
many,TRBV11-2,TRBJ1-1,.,CASSFEGWNTEAFF,TGTGCCAGCAGCTTCGAGGGTTGGAACACTGAAGCTTTCTTT
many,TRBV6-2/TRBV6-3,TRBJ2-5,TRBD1,CASSARDREETQYF,TGTGCCAGCAGTGCCCGGGACAGGGAAGAGACCCAGTACTTC
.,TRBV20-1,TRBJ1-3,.,CSARPPGFSGNTIYF,TGCAGTGCTAGACCGCCCGGGTTCTCTGGAAACACCATATATTTT
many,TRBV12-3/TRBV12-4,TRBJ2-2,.,CASSPGPAGELFF,TGTGCCAGCAGCCCGGGTCCCGCCGGGGAGCTGTTTTTT
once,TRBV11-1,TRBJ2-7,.,CASSLGRDGAFYEQYF,TGTGCCAGCAGCTTGGGTAGGGACGGCGCCTTCTACGAGCAGTACTTC
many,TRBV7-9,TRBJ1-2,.,CASVSVGVGNYGYTF,TGTGCCAGCGTTTCTGTGGGGGTCGGCAACTATGGCTACACCTTC
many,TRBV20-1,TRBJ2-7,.,CSAGGPGEQYF,TGCAGTGCTGGGGGCCCAGGGGAGCAGTACTTC
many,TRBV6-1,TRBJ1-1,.,CASSTRGRKDTEAFF,TGTGCCAGCAGTACCCGGGGGAGAAAGGACACTGAAGCTTTCTTT